This T cell receptor beta chain derives from a study of cytomegalovirus exposure and HLA in healthy donors (dated by TCRdb to 2016 to 2017). As for the study more broadly: According to a later analysis, one platform produced both the 110 or so validation repertoires and the 550 to 800 repertoires of the first cohort. The aim of the study was to test whether cataloging public T cell receptors could identify signatures of past pathogen exposure. High-throughput TCR immunosequencing, statistical association of individual TCRs with disease status, and machine learning were combined to predict cytomegalovirus infection status. Besides the first cohort of roughly 640 subjects, a separate validation cohort made up of roughly 130 different subjects was used. Study-wide findings and limitations: A later analysis found that TCRs clustered in the first cohort also tended to co-occur in the 100 to 150 validation repertoires, with approximately 95% of cluster scores above 0. It was suggested by the authors that the approach could potentially be generalized to other disease states and immunological phenotypes. Most TCR sequences were observed very rarely across donors, whereas some public TCRs were present in many individuals. The classifier was reported to diagnose cytomegalovirus status with high specificity and sensitivity in both the original and validation cohorts. A few of the identified cytomegalovirus-associated TCR beta chains were confirmed in vitro to be specific for cytomegalovirus antigens. The study listed 164 TCR beta chains as associated with cytomegalovirus. A later analysis had no HLA typing for the validation cohort, so co-occurrence there was scored across all 120 repertoires.

Donors formed part of the validation cohort, which comprised 120 subjects and was distinct from the first cohort of 666 subjects. This clone was found once. Its antigen remains unidentified. The record has no base qualities; no much larger clone is one base away. The germline V gene (reference sequence) yields SGHKS for CDR1 and YYEKEE for CDR2. CDR3 length: 15 amino acids, cysteine to phenylalanine. Here the CDR3 DNA is all that survives: 45 bases in frame from base 1. V loses 5 bases of germline sequence and J loses 0 bases, and the interval between the two ends is 12 bases. Library preparation was by the immunoSEQ multiplex PCR assay. Per the original workflow: A statistical classification framework was developed to diagnose cytomegalovirus status using the catalog of TCR beta chain sequences. TCRdb took this table from immuneACCESS and kept in-frame rearrangements with V and J called. Such tables lack part of the clones; where checked against another copy, unresolved V genes explain under half of the gap, and the rest is unexplained. The V and J calls and clone size were taken over from that table, and D and trimming were inferred from the DNA. The sample yields tens of thousands of clones; 85% to 95% were counted once. The top ten hold approximately 0.73% of the sample.

The receptor was derived from a woman aged 18-29 years in good health and CMV-seronegative. The source material was PBMCs. Here the chain combines TRBV5-5 and TRBJ1-5; confidence is insufficient to name the D gene. The CDR3 sequence is CASSPYLYSNQPQHF. The DNA sequence is TGTGCCAGCAGTCCCTACCTTTATAGCAATCAGCCCCAGCATTTT.